Shown below are 2 T cell receptor beta chains from a single sample sequenced in a study of shared clonotypes between healthy human individuals. Produced via immunoSEQ multiplex PCR; TCRdb's table is partial and in-frame only. The sample yields some 1,400,000 clones, more than 95% seen once. What was sequenced was naive CD4+ T cells sorted from blood. Specified subset: CD45RA+ positively selected. These TCRs come from a man aged 30 to 39 in good health.

The chain combines TRBV10-3 with TRBJ2-1, with D possibly TRBD2 on 6 matching bases. Trimming took off 0 bases at V and 4 bases at J, with 13 bases between the two ends. CDR1 ENHRY and CDR2 SYGVKD come from the germline V gene. CDR3 length: 16 amino acids. The CDR3 nucleotides read TGTGCCATCAGTGAGTCTCAGATAGCGGCATACAATGAGCAGTTCTTC. The encoded protein is CAISESQIAAYNEQFF.

On this clone: Other DNA sequences in this specimen translate into the identical CDR3. The chain joins TRBV7-2 to TRBJ2-1; tentative D call: TRBD2 (6 bases). V was pared by 0 bases and J by 4 bases, with 10 bases between. The CDR3 loop spans 15 amino acids. CDR1 and CDR2 from the germline V gene are SGHTA and FQGNSA. In nucleotides, the CDR3 is TGTGCCAGCAGCTTAGCCGGGAGTAGTTACAATGAGCAGTTCTTC. This gives the protein CASSLAGSSYNEQFF. Filled out from reference TRBV7-2 and TRBJ2-1, the complete variable domain reads GAGVSQSPSNKVTEKGKDVELRCDPISGHTALYWYRQSLGQGLEFLIYFQGNSAPDKSGLPSDRFSAERTGGSVSTLTIQRTQQEDSAVYLCASSLAGSSYNEQFFGPGTRLTVL.